The text below deals with one TCR beta chain. Its specificity is not known. This entry comes from a study of T cells in Graves' hyperthyroidism and ophthalmopathy. Using RNA transcripts as the source, TCR beta CDR3 regions were amplified. A first-round RT-PCR of the TCR CDR3 used the HTBI primer set. TCRdb called the multiplex PCR reads again in MiXCR, with one record for every CDR3 protein. The sample yields 35,000 to 45,000 distinct CDR3 sequences, around 50% seen once. Diagnosing involved the use of clinical symptoms, serum thyroxine and TRAb, thyroid ultrasound and orbital computed tomography. PBMCs came from more than 9 ml fresh peripheral blood. V lost 4 bases and J lost 5; bases outside the gene matches: 0. Germline V lookup: CDR1 SGHTA, CDR2 FQGNSA. The CDR3 length is 14 residues. Points from the study as a whole: The model predicted ophthalmopathy a median around 6 months before onset.

The V call is TRBV7-2, the J call TRBJ2-1; 12 bases align to TRBD2. This sequence was found in a man aged 40-49 years with Graves' ophthalmopathy. Material: blood. The CDR3 is CASSWTSGDNEQFF. DNA of the CDR3: TGTGCCAGCAGCTGGACTAGCGGGGACAATGAGCAGTTCTTC. Looking up the rest from reference TRBV7-2 and TRBJ2-1 gives the full variable domain: GAGVSQSPSNKVTEKGKDVELRCDPISGHTALYWYRQSLGQGLEFLIYFQGNSAPDKSGLPSDRFSAERTGGSVSTLTIQRTQQEDSAVYLCASSWTSGDNEQFFGPGTRLTVL.